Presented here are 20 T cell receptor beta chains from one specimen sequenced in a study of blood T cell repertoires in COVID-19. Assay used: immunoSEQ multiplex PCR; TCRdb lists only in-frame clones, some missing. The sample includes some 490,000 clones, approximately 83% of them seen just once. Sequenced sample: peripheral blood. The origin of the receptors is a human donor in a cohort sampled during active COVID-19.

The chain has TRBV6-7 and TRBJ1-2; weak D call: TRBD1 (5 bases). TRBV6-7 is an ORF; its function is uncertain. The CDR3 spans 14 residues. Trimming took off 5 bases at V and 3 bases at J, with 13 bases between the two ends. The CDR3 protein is CASSPRRRDYGYTF. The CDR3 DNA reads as TGTGCCAGCAGTCCACGACGCAGGGACTATGGCTACACCTTC.

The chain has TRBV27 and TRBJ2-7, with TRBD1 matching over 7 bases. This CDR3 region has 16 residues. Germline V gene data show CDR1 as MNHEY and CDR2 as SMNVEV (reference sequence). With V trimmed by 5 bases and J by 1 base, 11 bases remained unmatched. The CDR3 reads CASSPLRGQRSYEQYF. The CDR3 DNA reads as TGTGCCAGCAGTCCGCTACGGGGACAGCGTTCCTACGAGCAGTACTTC.

The CDR3 DNA sequence: TGTGCCAGCAGCGCGACAGTTTCCCCCGGGGAGCTGTTTTTT. It translates to CASSATVSPGELFF. The genes are TRBV9 and TRBJ2-2; maybe TRBD1 (5 bases). Trimming took 3 bases from V and 6 from J, leaving 12 bases between them. In germline, CDR1 is SGDLS, CDR2 YYNGEE. CDR3 length equals 14 residues. The full variable domain, in which reference TRBV9 and TRBJ2-2 provide the parts outside the CDR3, is DSGVTQTPKHLITATGQRVTLRCSPRSGDLSVYWYQQSLDQGLQFLIQYYNGEERAKGNILERFSAQQFPDLHSELNLSSLELGDSALYFCASSATVSPGELFFGEGSRLTVL.

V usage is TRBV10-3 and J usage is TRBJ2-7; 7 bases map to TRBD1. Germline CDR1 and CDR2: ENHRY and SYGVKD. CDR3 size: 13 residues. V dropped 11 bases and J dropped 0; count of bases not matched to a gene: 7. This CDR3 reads CAVGQDSSYEQYF. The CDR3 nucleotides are TGTGCCGTTGGACAGGATAGCTCCTACGAGCAGTACTTC.

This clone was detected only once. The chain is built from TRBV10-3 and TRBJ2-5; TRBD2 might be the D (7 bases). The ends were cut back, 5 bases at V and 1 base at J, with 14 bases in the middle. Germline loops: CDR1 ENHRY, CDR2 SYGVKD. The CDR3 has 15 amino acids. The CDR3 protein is CAISWGGASQETQYF. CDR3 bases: TGTGCCATCAGTTGGGGGGGGGCATCCCAAGAGACCCAGTACTTC.

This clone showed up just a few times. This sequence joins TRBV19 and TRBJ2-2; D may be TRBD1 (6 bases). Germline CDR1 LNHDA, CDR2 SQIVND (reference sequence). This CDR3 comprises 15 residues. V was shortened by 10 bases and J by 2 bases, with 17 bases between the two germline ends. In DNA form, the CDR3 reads TGTGCCACCTCCCTCGGACAGCTTAACACCGGGGAGCTGTTTTTT. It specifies CATSLGQLNTGELFF.

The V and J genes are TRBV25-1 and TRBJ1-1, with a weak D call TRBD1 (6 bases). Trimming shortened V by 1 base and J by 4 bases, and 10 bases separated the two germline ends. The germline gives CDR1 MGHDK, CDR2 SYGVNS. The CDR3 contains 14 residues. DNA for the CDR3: TGTGCCAGCAGTGAATGGGGAGGGGGCACTGAAGCTTTCTTT. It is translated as CASSEWGGGTEAFF. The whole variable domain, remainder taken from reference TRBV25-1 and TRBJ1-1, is EADIYQTPRYLVIGTGKKITLECSQTMGHDKMYWYQQDPGMELHLIHYSYGVNSTEKGDLSSESTVSRIRTEHFPLTLESARPSHTSQYLCASSEWGGGTEAFFGQGTRLTVV.

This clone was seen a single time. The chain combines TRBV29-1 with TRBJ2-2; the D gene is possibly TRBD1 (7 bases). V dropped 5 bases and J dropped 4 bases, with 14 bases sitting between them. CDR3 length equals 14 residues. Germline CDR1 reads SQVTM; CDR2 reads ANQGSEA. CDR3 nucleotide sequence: TGCAGCGTTACTGGAGGGGGCACCACCGGGGAGCTGTTTTTT. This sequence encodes CSVTGGGTTGELFF.

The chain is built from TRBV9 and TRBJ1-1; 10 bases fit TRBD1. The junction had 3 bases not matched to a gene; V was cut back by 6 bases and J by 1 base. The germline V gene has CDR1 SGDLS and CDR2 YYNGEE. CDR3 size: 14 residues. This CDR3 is CASTRTGGNTEAFF. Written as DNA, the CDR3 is TGTGCCAGCACCCGGACAGGGGGGAACACTGAAGCTTTCTTT.

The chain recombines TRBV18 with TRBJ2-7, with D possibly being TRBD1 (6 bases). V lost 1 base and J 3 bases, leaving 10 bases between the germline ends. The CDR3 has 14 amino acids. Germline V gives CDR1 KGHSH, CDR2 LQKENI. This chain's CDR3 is CASSPQTGNYEQYF. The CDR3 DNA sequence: TGTGCCAGCTCACCACAAACAGGGAACTACGAGCAGTACTTC.

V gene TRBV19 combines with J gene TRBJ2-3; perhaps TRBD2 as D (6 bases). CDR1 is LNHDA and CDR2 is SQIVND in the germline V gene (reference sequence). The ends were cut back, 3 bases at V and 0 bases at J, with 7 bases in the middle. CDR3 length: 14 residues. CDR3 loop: CASSIGTSTDTQYF. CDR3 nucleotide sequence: TGTGCCAGTAGTATCGGGACTAGCACAGATACGCAGTATTTT.

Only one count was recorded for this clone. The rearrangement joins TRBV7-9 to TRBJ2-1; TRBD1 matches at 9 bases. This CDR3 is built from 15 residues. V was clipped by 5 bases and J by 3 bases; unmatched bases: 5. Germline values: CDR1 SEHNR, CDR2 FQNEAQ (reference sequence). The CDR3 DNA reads TGTGCCAGCAGCCTCGGGACAGGGAACTACAATGAGCAGTTCTTC. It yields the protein CASSLGTGNYNEQFF. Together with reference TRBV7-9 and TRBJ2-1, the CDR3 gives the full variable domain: DTGVSQNPRHKITKRGQNVTFRCDPISEHNRLYWYRQTLGQGPEFLTYFQNEAQLEKSRLLSDRFSAERPKGSFSTLEIQRTEQGDSAMYLCASSLGTGNYNEQFFGPGTRLTVL.

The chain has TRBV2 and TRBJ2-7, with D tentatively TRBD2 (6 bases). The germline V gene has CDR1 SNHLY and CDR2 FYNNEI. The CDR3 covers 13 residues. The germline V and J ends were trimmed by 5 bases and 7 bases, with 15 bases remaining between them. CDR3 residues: CASSSPTREEQYF. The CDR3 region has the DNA TGTGCCAGCAGTTCGCCTACTCGGGAGGAGCAGTACTTC.

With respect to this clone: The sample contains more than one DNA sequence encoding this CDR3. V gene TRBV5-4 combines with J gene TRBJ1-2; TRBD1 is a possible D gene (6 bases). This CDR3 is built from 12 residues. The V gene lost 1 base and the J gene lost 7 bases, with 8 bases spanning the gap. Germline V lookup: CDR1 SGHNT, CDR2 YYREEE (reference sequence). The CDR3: CASSLRGSGYTF. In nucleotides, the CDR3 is TGTGCCAGCAGCTTGAGGGGGTCTGGCTACACCTTC.

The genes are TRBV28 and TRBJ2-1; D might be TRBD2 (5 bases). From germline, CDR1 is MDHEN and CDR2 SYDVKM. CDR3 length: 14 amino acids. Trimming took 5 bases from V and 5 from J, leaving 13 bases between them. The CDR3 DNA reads TGTGCCAGCAGTCCCCCCAGAGGGCACAATGAGCAGTTCTTC. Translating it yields CASSPPRGHNEQFF.

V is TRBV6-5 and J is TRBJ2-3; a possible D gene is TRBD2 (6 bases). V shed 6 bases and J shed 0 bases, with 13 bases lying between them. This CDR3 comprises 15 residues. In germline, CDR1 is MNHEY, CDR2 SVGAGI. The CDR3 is CASSAGTVSTDTQYF. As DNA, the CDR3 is TGTGCCAGCAGCGCCGGGACTGTTAGCACAGATACGCAGTATTTT.

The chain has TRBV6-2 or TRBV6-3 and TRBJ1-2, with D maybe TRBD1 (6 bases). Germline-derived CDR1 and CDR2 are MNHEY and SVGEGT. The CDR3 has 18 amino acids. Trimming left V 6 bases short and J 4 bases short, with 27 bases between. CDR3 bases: TGTGCCAGCAGCCGTGCTTGGGAGAAGCAGGGGCGGCTCTATGGCTACACCTTC. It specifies CASSRAWEKQGRLYGYTF.

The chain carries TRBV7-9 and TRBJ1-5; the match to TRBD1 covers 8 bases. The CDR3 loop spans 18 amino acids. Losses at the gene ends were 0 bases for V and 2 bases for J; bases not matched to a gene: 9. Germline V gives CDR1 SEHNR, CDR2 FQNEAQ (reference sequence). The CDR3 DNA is TGTGCCAGCAGCTTAGCCCGATCCGGGACAGGAGGCAATCAGCCCCAGCATTTT. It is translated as CASSLARSGTGGNQPQHF.

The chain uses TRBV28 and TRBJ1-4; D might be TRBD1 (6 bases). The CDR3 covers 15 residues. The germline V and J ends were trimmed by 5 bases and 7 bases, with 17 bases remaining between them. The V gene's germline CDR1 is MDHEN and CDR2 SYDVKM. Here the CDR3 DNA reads TGTGCCAGCAGTGGGGGCGGGAGTAGTACTGAAAAACTGTTTTTT. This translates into CASSGGGSSTEKLFF.

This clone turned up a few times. The CDR3 region is CASSSGQDGKAFF. The CDR3 DNA follows: TGTGCCAGCAGTTCTGGACAGGACGGCAAAGCTTTCTTT. The chain employs TRBV12-3 or TRBV12-4 and TRBJ1-1; 7 bases align to TRBD1. V lost 4 bases and J lost 9; bases outside the gene matches: 8. The CDR3 spans 13 residues.